This T cell receptor beta chain was profiled in a study of T cell repertoires in cytomegalovirus infection (dated by TCRdb to the late 2010s). Regarding the study in general: The peptide stimulations were aimed at well-studied HLA-B-restricted epitopes as well as recently identified HLA-C-restricted CMV epitopes, whose presentation resists viral immunomodulation. Donor HLA type was relevant to the analysis, as public TCR beta signatures indicated carriage of CMV infection together with the matching HLA type. The research as a whole found: The ex vivo response was dominated by HLA-C-restricted CMV-specific TCR beta clonotypes, which also provided the single most frequent clonotype in two of eight donors. In both this cohort and an independent approximately 350-donor cohort, the cumulative frequency of public TCR beta family members distinguished carriers of CMV infection plus the relevant HLA type.

Sequencing relied on an Illumina HiSeq 1500. TCRdb reworked the public reads: Q25 trimming with fastp, MiXCR clone assembly, productive beta chains retained. Duplicate CDR3 protein sequences are folded into a single record with the most common DNA and genes. The sample includes more than 300,000 distinct CDR3 sequences, with just under 35% observed a single time. The ten largest clones add up to approximately 12% of the sample. The CDR3 runs 15 residues from the cysteine to the phenylalanine. Only CDR3 DNA is held: 45 bases, read in frame from base 1. V trim: 2 bases; J trim: 7 bases; unmatched bases: 7. Taken from the germline V gene, the CDR1 and CDR2 loops are MNHEY and SVGEGT. The sample's treatment or condition label is to be understood as: in vitro stimulation with specific CMV peptide epitopes to enrich CMV-specific T cells. This clonotype was observed once. The antigen this receptor binds is unknown. It has no much larger one-base neighbor in the sample; base qualities were not kept. One read gives only weak evidence.

This receptor chain uses TRBV6-2 or TRBV6-3 and TRBJ2-1; 8 junctional bases match TRBD2. The sample was cultured PBMCs, taken from culture after CMV antigen stimulation. The TCR was taken from a human donor in good health (CMV status not recorded). Some clones in this sample may be carry-over from other donors' samples. CDR3 loop: CASSYDNGGVNEQFF. The nucleotides are TGTGCCAGCAGTTACGATAACGGGGGGGTAAATGAGCAGTTCTTC.